These 25 T cell receptor beta chains were sequenced from one sample in a study of beta chain features in type 1 diabetes. All of the isolated RNA was reverse transcribed, so expressed TCRB transcripts were sequenced. Profiling relied on immunoSEQ multiplex PCR, and the TCRdb table lists in-frame clones only, not all of them. In the table there are about 660,000 clones, over 12% of which are singletons. The antigens these receptors bind are not known. Findings and limits, study-wide: Moderate yet significant TCRB CDR3 shortening was seen in Type 1 diabetes patients in all four CD4+ subsets.

Sequencing input: naive CD4+ T cells from blood. Every receptor here comes from a man between 18 and 29 years old with type 1 diabetes.

This clone has just a few counts. The V and J genes are TRBV11-2 and TRBJ2-7; perhaps TRBD1 as D (6 bases). Trimming took 6 bases from V and 4 from J, leaving 13 bases between them. The CDR3 sequence is 13 residues long. Germline V gene sequence: CDR1 SGHAT, CDR2 FQNNGV. CDR3: CASRDRNHYEQYF. CDR3 in DNA: TGTGCCAGCAGAGACAGGAATCATTACGAGCAGTACTTC.

The V and J genes are TRBV29-1 and TRBJ2-4; D call uncertain. Germline CDR1 is SQVTM and CDR2 is ANQGSEA. The CDR3 is 14 amino acids. V was shortened by 6 bases and J by 0 bases, with 12 bases between the two germline ends. CDR3 DNA: TGCAGCGTCCCTGTGGGGTCAGCCAAAAACATTCAGTACTTC. It specifies CSVPVGSAKNIQYF.

This clone came up a few times. The sample contains more than one DNA sequence encoding this CDR3. The rearrangement links TRBV5-1 to TRBJ2-1; the D gene is possibly TRBD2 (6 bases). CDR1 is SGHRS, CDR2 YFSETQ, per germline. The CDR3 runs to 12 residues. The V end was cut by 1 base, the J end by 8 bases, with 7 bases between. The CDR3 is CASSLSGDEQFF. CDR3 DNA: TGCGCCAGCAGCTTGTCGGGGGATGAGCAGTTCTTC. The full variable domain, its missing parts supplied by reference TRBV5-1 and TRBJ2-1, is KAGVTQTPRYLIKTRGQQVTLSCSPISGHRSVSWYQQTPGQGLQFLFEYFSETQRNKGNFPGRFSGRQFSNSRSEMNVSTLELGDSALYLCASSLSGDEQFFGPGTRLTVL.

This clone has just a few counts. The chain uses TRBV30 and TRBJ2-7; D remains unclear. Between the trimmed V and J ends, which lost 2 bases and 2 bases, there was a span of 10 bases. Germline V CDR1 and CDR2: GTSNPN, SVGIG (reference sequence). The CDR3 is made up of 13 amino acids. The CDR3 DNA reads TGTGCCTGGAGTCGAGAAGAGCCCTACGAGCAGTACTTC. Its translation is CAWSREEPYEQYF.

Only a few counts were recorded for this clone. The genes are TRBV30 and TRBJ1-2; TRBD1 is a possible D gene (5 bases). V was pared by 0 bases and J by 4 bases, with 9 bases between. The CDR3 length is 13 residues. The germline CDR1 and CDR2 sequences are GTSNPN and SVGIG (reference sequence). CDR3 region: CAWSVEQVYGYTF. The CDR3 DNA reads TGTGCCTGGAGTGTGGAACAGGTCTATGGCTACACCTTC. The complete variable domain, with remaining parts taken from reference TRBV30 and TRBJ1-2, reads SQTIHQWPATLVQPVGSPLSLECTVEGTSNPNLYWYRQAAGRGLQLLFYSVGIGQISSEVPQNLSASRPQDRQFILSSKKLLLSDSGFYLCAWSVEQVYGYTFGSGTRLTVV.

This clone was recorded a few times. This chain connects TRBV2 to TRBJ2-7; D is unclear. The CDR3 is made up of 13 amino acids. Trimming removed 5 bases at V and 6 bases at J, with 14 bases between. Germline lookup yields CDR1 SNHLY and CDR2 FYNNEI. This CDR3 reads CASSISQDGEQYF. DNA for the CDR3: TGTGCCAGCAGTATTAGCCAAGATGGCGAGCAGTACTTC.

This clone has more than one count but fewer than ten. The chain couples TRBV30 to TRBJ1-5; D ambiguous. Trimming shortened V by 2 bases and J by 4 bases, and 12 bases separated the two germline ends. The CDR3 length is 14 residues. The germline gives CDR1 GTSNPN, CDR2 SVGIG (reference sequence). CDR3 loop: CAWSSVLDNQPQHF. The CDR3 coding sequence is TGTGCCTGGAGTTCGGTACTAGATAATCAGCCCCAGCATTTT. The complete variable domain, with remaining parts taken from reference TRBV30 and TRBJ1-5, reads SQTIHQWPATLVQPVGSPLSLECTVEGTSNPNLYWYRQAAGRGLQLLFYSVGIGQISSEVPQNLSASRPQDRQFILSSKKLLLSDSGFYLCAWSSVLDNQPQHFGDGTRLSIL.

The chain uses TRBV29-1 and TRBJ2-1; the match to TRBD1 covers 9 bases. Germline CDR1 reads SQVTM; CDR2 reads ANQGSEA. The CDR3 has 14 residues. Trimming at V came to 5 bases and at J to 9 bases, leaving 11 bases not matched to a gene. In DNA, the CDR3 is TGCAGCGTTTGCCGGGCCCCGACAGGGGGTGAGCAGTTCTTC. Protein product: CSVCRAPTGGEQFF.

This sequence joins TRBV4-2 and TRBJ1-2; tentatively, D is TRBD1 (5 bases). The germline V gene has CDR1 LGHNA and CDR2 YNFKEQ. The CDR3 extends over 13 amino acids. Trimming took off 0 bases at V and 10 bases at J, with 12 bases between the two ends. CDR3 loop: CASSQDGGRVYTF. The CDR3 DNA sequence: TGTGCCAGCAGCCAAGATGGGGGACGAGTCTACACCTTC.

This clone was picked up a small number of times. The J gene is TRBJ2-7, the V gene TRBV5-1; 9 positions match TRBD1. The CDR3 length is 14 residues. Germline assignment: CDR1 SGHRS and CDR2 YFSETQ. V lost 3 bases, J lost 5 bases, and 6 bases stayed unmatched. The CDR3 bases are TGCGCCAGCAGCTCCGGGACAGGGAACAACGAGCAGTACTTC. Translation: CASSSGTGNNEQYF.

The V and J genes are TRBV30 and TRBJ2-4; TRBD2 matches 9 bases. The junction had 9 bases not matched to a gene; V was cut back by 2 bases and J by 4 bases. The germline gives CDR1 GTSNPN, CDR2 SVGIG (reference sequence). The CDR3 runs 16 residues. CDR3 in DNA: TGTGCCTGGAGTAACGGTCTAGCGGGGAATAAAAACATTCAGTACTTC. Its protein product is CAWSNGLAGNKNIQYF. Filled out from reference TRBV30 and TRBJ2-4, the complete variable domain reads SQTIHQWPATLVQPVGSPLSLECTVEGTSNPNLYWYRQAAGRGLQLLFYSVGIGQISSEVPQNLSASRPQDRQFILSSKKLLLSDSGFYLCAWSNGLAGNKNIQYFGAGTRLSVL.

Only a few counts were recorded for this clone. This chain links TRBV28 with TRBJ2-7; the D is unclear. Per germline, CDR1 MDHEN and CDR2 SYDVKM. V lost 3 bases, J lost 0 bases, and 15 bases lay in between. The length of the CDR3 is 16 residues. The DNA for the CDR3 is TGTGCCAGCAGTTTTATCTCTGGAAAAAGCTCCTACGAGCAGTACTTC. Its translation: CASSFISGKSSYEQYF. The entire variable domain, with the rest obtained from reference TRBV28 and TRBJ2-7, is as follows: DVKVTQSSRYLVKRTGEKVFLECVQDMDHENMFWYRQDPGLGLRLIYFSYDVKMKEKGDIPEGYSVSREKKERFSLILESASTNQTSMYLCASSFISGKSSYEQYFGPGTRLTVT.

A few counts support this clone. The chain links TRBV30 to TRBJ2-3; possibly TRBD1 for D (6 bases). Germline loops: CDR1 GTSNPN, CDR2 SVGIG (reference sequence). Trimming took off 4 bases at V and 10 bases at J, with 18 bases between the two ends. The CDR3 totals 13 residues. CDR3 bases: TGTGCCTGGACCGTACAGGGCGTACAAGCGCAGTATTTT. Translated, it gives CAWTVQGVQAQYF.

The V call is TRBV14, the J call TRBJ2-7; D is perhaps TRBD1 (5 bases). With 7 bases removed from V and 2 bases from J, the gap between germline ends came to 18 bases. The CDR3 is 15 amino acids. Germline loops: CDR1 SGHDN, CDR2 FVKESK. CDR3 coding DNA: TGTGCCAGCAACACCATCGGAGACAGACCCTACGAGCAGTACTTC. It yields the protein CASNTIGDRPYEQYF.

In regard to this clone: The sample carries other DNA sequences with the same CDR3. V gene TRBV5-1 combines with J gene TRBJ2-7; D gene ambiguous. Germline V gene sequence: CDR1 SGHRS, CDR2 YFSETQ. The CDR3 covers 14 residues. V was shortened by 0 bases and J by 0 bases, with 7 bases between the two germline ends. CDR3: CASSLAGSSYEQYF. The CDR3, as DNA: TGCGCCAGCAGCTTGGCGGGCAGCTCCTACGAGCAGTACTTC.

This clone was seen a handful of times. The J gene is TRBJ2-6, the V gene TRBV5-6; D may be TRBD1 (5 bases). Trimming pared 4 bases from V and 2 bases from J, leaving 16 bases between. Germline CDR1 is SGHDT and CDR2 is YYEEEE. The CDR3 extends over 17 amino acids. The CDR3 region has the DNA TGTGCCAGCAGCCGACCCCCCCTGGGGCCTGGGGCCAACGTCCTGACTTTC. It yields the protein CASSRPPLGPGANVLTF.

This clone was seen a handful of times. The J gene is TRBJ2-1, the V gene TRBV7-2, with D tentatively TRBD1 (6 bases). V shed 1 base and J shed 9 bases, with 22 bases lying between them. CDR1 is SGHTA and CDR2 is FQGNSA in the germline V gene. The CDR3 contains 17 residues. The CDR3 bases are TGTGCCAGCAGCTTAGTGGTTGGGAGTGACAGGCTGGCTGAGCAGTTCTTC. Encoded protein: CASSLVVGSDRLAEQFF.

This clone was picked up a small number of times. The chain couples TRBV2 to TRBJ2-6; maybe TRBD1 (6 bases). From germline, CDR1 is SNHLY and CDR2 FYNNEI. CDR3 size: 17 residues. With 8 bases removed from V and 2 bases from J, the gap between germline ends came to 19 bases. The CDR3 loop is CASQDRSGPAGANVLTF. CDR3 sequence (DNA): TGTGCCAGCCAAGACAGGTCGGGTCCTGCTGGGGCCAACGTCCTGACTTTC.

This clone was seen more than once but under ten times. As DNA, the CDR3 is TGTGCCAGCTCCTTGGAGGCTGCCTCCTACGAGCAGTACTTC. This codes for CASSLEAASYEQYF. V usage is TRBV2 and J usage is TRBJ2-7; D possibly corresponds to TRBD2 (5 bases). V was pared by 8 bases and J by 0 bases, with 14 bases between. The CDR3 runs 14 residues. The germline gives CDR1 SNHLY, CDR2 FYNNEI.

The chain links TRBV7-9 to TRBJ2-3; a possible D gene is TRBD1 (5 bases). CDR1 and CDR2 from the germline V gene are SEHNR and FQNEAQ (reference sequence). Trimming cost V 1 base and J 7 bases, with 6 bases left between them. This CDR3 has 12 amino acids. For the CDR3, the DNA is TGTGCCAGCAGCTTAGAGGGGTATACGCAGTATTTT. Amino acids: CASSLEGYTQYF.

This clone was picked up a small number of times. The V and J genes are TRBV11-2 and TRBJ2-5, with TRBD1 matching over 10 bases. Germline-derived CDR1 and CDR2 are SGHAT and FQNNGV. V dropped 5 bases and J dropped 4; count of bases not matched to a gene: 10. The CDR3 sequence is 16 residues long. The CDR3 here is CASSHLRDRGPETQYF. In nucleotides, the CDR3 is TGTGCCAGCAGCCACCTCCGGGACAGGGGCCCAGAGACCCAGTACTTC.

This clone has just a few counts. This chain links TRBV7-2 with TRBJ2-3, with no clear D. This CDR3 spans 16 amino acids. CDR1 is SGHTA, CDR2 FQGNSA, per germline. Trimming left V 5 bases short and J 0 bases short, with 15 bases between. The CDR3 loop is CASSPRSRPSTDTQYF. The CDR3 DNA sequence: TGTGCCAGCAGCCCCAGGTCAAGGCCAAGCACAGATACGCAGTATTTT.

This clone showed up just a few times. V is TRBV30 and J is TRBJ2-7; TRBD1 is a possible D gene (6 bases). CDR1 and CDR2 from the germline V gene are GTSNPN and SVGIG (reference sequence). The V and J ends lost 2 bases and 2 bases respectively, with 13 bases between them. This CDR3 is 14 amino acids long. CDR3 sequence: CAWSSTGWTYEQYF. Written as DNA, the CDR3 is TGTGCCTGGAGTTCCACAGGGTGGACCTACGAGCAGTACTTC.

Notes on this clone: The junction and the germline gene differ at one end; a read error may be behind it. The chain uses TRBV7-7 and TRBJ2-6; D gene unclear. CDR1 is SSHAT, CDR2 FNYEAQ, per germline (reference sequence). CDR3 length equals 13 residues. CDR3 region: CASSESGANVLTF. The CDR3 bases are TGTGCTAGCAGCGAGTCTGGGGCCAACGTCCTGACTTTC.

The V gene is TRBV10-3, the J gene TRBJ2-1; TRBD2 matches 10 bases. With 7 bases clipped from V and 5 bases from J, the junction kept 5 bases outside the gene matches. The length of the CDR3 is 14 residues. Germline CDR1 and CDR2: ENHRY and SYGVKD. Here the CDR3 reads CAITRTSGDNEQFF. The CDR3 DNA reads as TGTGCCATCACGAGGACTAGCGGAGACAATGAGCAGTTCTTC.